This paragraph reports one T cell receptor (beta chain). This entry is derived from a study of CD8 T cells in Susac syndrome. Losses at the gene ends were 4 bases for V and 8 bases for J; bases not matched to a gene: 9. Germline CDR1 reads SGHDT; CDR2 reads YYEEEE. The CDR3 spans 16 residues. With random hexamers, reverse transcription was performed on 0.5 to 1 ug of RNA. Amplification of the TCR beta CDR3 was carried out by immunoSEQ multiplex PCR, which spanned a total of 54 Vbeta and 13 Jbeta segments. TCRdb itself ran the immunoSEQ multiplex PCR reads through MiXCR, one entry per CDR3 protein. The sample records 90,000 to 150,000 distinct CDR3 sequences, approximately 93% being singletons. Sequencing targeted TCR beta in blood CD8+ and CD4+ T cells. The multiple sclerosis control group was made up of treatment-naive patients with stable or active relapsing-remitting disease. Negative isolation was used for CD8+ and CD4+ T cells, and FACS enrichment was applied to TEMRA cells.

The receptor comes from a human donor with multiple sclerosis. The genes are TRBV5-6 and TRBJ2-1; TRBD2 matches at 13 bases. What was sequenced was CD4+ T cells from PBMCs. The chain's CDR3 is CASSALLAGGVDEQFF. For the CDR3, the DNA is TGTGCCAGCAGCGCCTTACTAGCGGGGGGGGTGGATGAGCAGTTCTTC. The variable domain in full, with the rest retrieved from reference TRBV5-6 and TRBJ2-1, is DAGVTQSPTHLIKTRGQQVTLRCSPKSGHDTVSWYQQALGQGPQFIFQYYEEEERQRGNFPDRFSGHQFPNYSSELNVNALLLGDSALYLCASSALLAGGVDEQFFGPGTRLTVL.